The entry below describes one T cell receptor (beta chain). The antigen is unknown. A multiplex PCR was run with 60 Vbeta primers and 13 Jbeta primers. Libraries were prepared by immunoSEQ multiplex PCR; TCRdb keeps only in-frame clonotypes and omits some of them. The table has roughly 80,000 clones, under 70% seen once. The source of the sample is a study of cytomegalovirus exposure and HLA in healthy donors. Study results and caveats: Productive status was seen about 90% or about 30% of the time for most TCR beta V segments in an earlier analysis. In most subjects, TCR beta sequences reportedly gave accurate predictions of HLA-A and HLA-B alleles.

With V trimmed by 5 bases and J by 12 bases, 13 bases remained unmatched. The CDR3 covers 15 residues. Germline values: CDR1 SGHAT, CDR2 FQNNGV. The TCR was taken from a woman between 45 and 60 years old in good health and CMV-seropositive. This chain links TRBV11-2 with TRBJ2-1; 10 bases match TRBD2. The sample was PBMCs. The CDR3, as DNA: TGTGCCAGCAGCGCCGCCCGGACTAGCGGAGAGGTGCAGTTCTTC. Its protein product is CASSAARTSGEVQFF.